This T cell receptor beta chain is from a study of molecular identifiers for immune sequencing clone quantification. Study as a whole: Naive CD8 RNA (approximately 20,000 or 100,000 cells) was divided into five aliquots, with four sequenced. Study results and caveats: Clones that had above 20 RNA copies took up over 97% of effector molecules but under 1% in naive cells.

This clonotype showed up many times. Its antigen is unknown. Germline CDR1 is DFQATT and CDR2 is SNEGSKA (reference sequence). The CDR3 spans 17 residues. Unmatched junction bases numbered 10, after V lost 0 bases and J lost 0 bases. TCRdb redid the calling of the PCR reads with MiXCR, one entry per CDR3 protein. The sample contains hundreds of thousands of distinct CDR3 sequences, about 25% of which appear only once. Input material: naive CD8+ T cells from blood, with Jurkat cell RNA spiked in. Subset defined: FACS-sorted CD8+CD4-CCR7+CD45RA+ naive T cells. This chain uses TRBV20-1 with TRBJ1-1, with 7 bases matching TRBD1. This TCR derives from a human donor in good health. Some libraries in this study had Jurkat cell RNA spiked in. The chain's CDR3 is CSARDNSRGTLNTEAFF. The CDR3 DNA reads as TGCAGTGCTAGAGATAATTCCAGGGGGACCCTGAACACTGAAGCTTTCTTT.